This T cell receptor beta chain stems from a study of beta chain features in type 1 diabetes. The CDR3 is made up of 12 amino acids. The V end lost 1 base, the J end lost 14 bases, and 9 bases lay between the germline ends. Germline loops: CDR1 SGHVS, CDR2 FQNEAQ. This clone was seen only a few times. The antigen is not known. Reverse transcription of all isolated RNA meant that expressed TCRB transcripts were sequenced. Generated by immunoSEQ multiplex PCR, the TCRdb table keeps only in-frame clones and is missing some. The data hold over 300,000 clones, with 9.3% observed a single time. Findings and caveats of the study: Moderately but significantly shorter TCRB CDR3s were found in Type 1 diabetes patients in all four CD4+ subsets. VDJ junctions sequenced from type 1 diabetes patients showed fewer insertions and more deletions.

Material: central memory CD4+ T cells from blood. The clonotype was recovered from a young man with type 1 diabetes. The chain uses TRBV7-8 and TRBJ1-6, with D perhaps TRBD1 (5 bases). The CDR3 bases are TGTGCCAGCAGCTTAGATTGGGGGACCCTCCACTTT. As protein: CASSLDWGTLHF.